The rows below give T cell receptor beta chains drawn from one sample of a study of technical replicates of blood from a few donors. Libraries were prepared by immunoSEQ multiplex PCR; TCRdb keeps only in-frame clonotypes and omits some of them. The sample records about 84,000 clones, 93% being singletons. Sequenced: T cells isolated from PBMCs. The receptor set was obtained from a human donor in good health. Both conserved end residues are part of each CDR3. The D gene is left open where the match is weak. The size entry is marked missing in some rows and otherwise reads once, few, many or a size class.

d_gene	abundance	j_gene	v_gene	CDR3aa	CDR3nt
TRBD2	.	TRBJ2-7	TRBV27	CASSSGGSYYEQYF	TGTGCCAGCAGTTCGGGCGGGAGCTACTACGAGCAGTACTTC
TRBD1	.	TRBJ2-1	TRBV7-6	CASSSGQGIIDEQFF	TGTGCCAGCAGTTCGGGACAGGGAATTATCGATGAGCAGTTCTTC
TRBD2	.	TRBJ2-1	TRBV11-3	CASSLDRGLAGEYEQFF	TGTGCCAGCAGCTTAGACCGAGGACTAGCGGGAGAGTATGAGCAGTTCTTC
.	once	TRBJ1-4	TRBV28	CASSLSPFREKLFF	TGTGCCAGCAGTTTATCCCCCTTTCGTGAAAAACTGTTTTTT
.	once	TRBJ1-1	TRBV19	CASSREGRGYTEAFF	TGTGCCAGTAGTAGGGAGGGCAGAGGGTACACTGAAGCTTTCTTT
.	once	TRBJ2-1	TRBV11-2	CASSLGSSYNEQFF	TGTGCCAGCAGCTTAGGGAGCTCCTACAATGAGCAGTTCTTC
TRBD2	.	TRBJ2-7	TRBV5-1	CASSRGLAGGPQYEQYF	TGCGCCAGCAGCAGGGGACTAGCGGGAGGGCCTCAATACGAGCAGTACTTC
.	.	TRBJ2-1	TRBV15	CATSREQGNEQFF	TGTGCCACCAGCAGAGAACAGGGCAATGAGCAGTTCTTC
.	.	TRBJ2-1	TRBV6-1	CASSETGGMNEQFF	TGTGCCAGCAGTGAAACGGGGGGCATGAATGAGCAGTTCTTC
TRBD1	.	TRBJ1-5	TRBV30	CAWRGQGNQPQHF	TGTGCCTGGAGAGGACAGGGGAATCAGCCCCAGCATTTT
.	.	TRBJ2-7	TRBV5-6	CASSLTGPEWEQYF	TGTGCCAGCAGCTTGACAGGCCCCGAGTGGGAGCAGTACTTC
.	.	TRBJ1-1	TRBV15	CATSRDPQMNTEAFF	TGTGCCACCAGCAGAGATCCCCAAATGAACACTGAAGCTTTCTTT
.	.	TRBJ1-1	TRBV11-2	CASSLGGLATTQAFF	TGTGCCAGCAGCTTAGGGGGGCTCGCGACAACCCAAGCTTTCTTT
.	.	TRBJ1-2	TRBV10-3	CAISEVDSVNYGYTF	TGTGCCATCAGTGAGGTAGACAGCGTAAACTATGGCTACACCTTC
TRBD1	.	TRBJ1-1	TRBV10-3	CAISERPGQVATEAFF	TGTGCCATCAGTGAGCGGCCGGGACAGGTCGCCACTGAAGCTTTCTTT
.	.	TRBJ2-2	TRBV18	CASSSRDTLGTGELFF	TGTGCCAGCTCGTCAAGGGACACTCTAGGAACCGGGGAGCTGTTTTTT
.	.	TRBJ1-1	TRBV7-6	CASSPPGDPWEAFF	TGTGCCAGCAGCCCGCCGGGTGACCCCTGGGAAGCTTTCTTT
.	.	TRBJ1-5	TRBV19	CASSIDRGGSQPQHF	TGTGCCAGTAGTATAGATCGGGGCGGGAGTCAGCCCCAGCATTTT
.	.	TRBJ1-2	TRBV29-1	CSVEGVGGYGYTF	TGCAGCGTCGAGGGTGTCGGGGGGTATGGCTACACCTTC
TRBD1	.	TRBJ1-2	TRBV29-1	CSVEDRGRNYGYTF	TGCAGCGTTGAGGACAGGGGACGTAACTATGGCTACACCTTC
.	once	TRBJ1-4	TRBV6-5	CASSYSTGEKLFF	TGTGCCAGCAGTTACTCGACTGGGGAAAAACTGTTTTTT
.	.	TRBJ2-4	TRBV29-1	CSARPPGVGNIQYF	TGCAGCGCTCGTCCGCCGGGGGTTGGAAACATTCAGTACTTC